A selection of T cell receptor beta chains follows, all from one sample in a study of OX40 agonist ivuxolimab in advanced cancers. Here immunoSEQ multiplex PCR was the method, and the copy in TCRdb shows in-frame clones only, minus some. The sample carries under 25,000 clones, approximately 85% recorded once. Sequences were derived from CD4+ or CD8+ T cells sorted from blood, sampled in a trial of the OX40 agonist ivuxolimab. These receptors were obtained from an adult with an advanced solid tumor such as melanoma, head and neck, liver or kidney cancer. Each CDR3 is given with its conserved first and last residue. Fields, in order: CDR3 DNA, CDR3 protein, D gene, V gene, clone size, J gene. A D gene is named only where the DNA matches it firmly. Clone size, where shown, is once, few, many, or a class for clones that have expanded.

TGTGCCAGTGTACTCAGCTCCTACAATGAGCAGTTCTTC CASVLSSYNEQFF . TRBV19 . TRBJ2-1
TGTGCCACCAGCAGAGCAGGGGGCGAGCAGTACTTC CATSRAGGEQYF TRBD1 TRBV15 . TRBJ2-7
TGTGCCAGCAGCCCGGGGGGAGACGATACGCAGTATTTT CASSPGGDDTQYF TRBD2 TRBV9 . TRBJ2-3
TGCGCCAGCAGCGCTTCGGGACAGGGGGCTGGAGAAAAACTGTTTTTT CASSASGQGAGEKLFF TRBD1 TRBV5-1 . TRBJ1-4
TGCGCCAGCAGCTTCCCCGGCGGGGGCACTGAAGCTTTCTTT CASSFPGGGTEAFF . TRBV5-1 . TRBJ1-1
TGCGCCAGCAGTGATCTACTAGCGGTAGAGACCCAGTACTTC CASSDLLAVETQYF TRBD2 TRBV10-1 . TRBJ2-5
TGTGCCAGCAGTTCGGAGTGGACAGGCACCACTGAAGCTTTCTTT CASSSEWTGTTEAFF TRBD1 TRBV6-4 . TRBJ1-1
TGTGCCATCAGGGGCTCTGAACGCCAATACGAGCAGTACTTC CAIRGSERQYEQYF . TRBV10-3 . TRBJ2-7
TGTGCCAGCAGCCGAGTGACAGGGAATCGCTATGGCTACACCTTC CASSRVTGNRYGYTF TRBD1 TRBV7-9 few TRBJ1-2
TGTGCCAGCAGCCAGGATCAAGGGACCGGGGCCAACGTCCTGACTTTC CASSQDQGTGANVLTF . TRBV4-2 . TRBJ2-6
TGTGCCAGCAGCCGACGGAACCAAGAGACCCAGTACTTC CASSRRNQETQYF . TRBV27 . TRBJ2-5
TGTGCCAGCAGCCAGGCAGGGGGCGAGATGCGAGGAAACACCATATATTTT CASSQAGGEMRGNTIYF TRBD1 TRBV27 . TRBJ1-3
TGTGCCAGCAGCCTGCCTAGCGGGGGGGCAAACAATGAGCAGTTCTTC CASSLPSGGANNEQFF TRBD2 TRBV11-2 . TRBJ2-1
TGTGCCAGCAGTTCTCACCGAAGAGACAGGGGAGGTCGCGGGGATAAGGCTGAAAAACTGTTTTTT CASSSHRRDRGGRGDKAEKLFF TRBD1 TRBV27 . TRBJ1-4
TGTGCCAGCAGCCAGGACAGCTCTGGGGCCAACGTCCTGACTTTC CASSQDSSGANVLTF . TRBV28 . TRBJ2-6
TGTGCCAGCTCGCCCGGGACAGGGGAATTAGAGCAGTACTTC CASSPGTGELEQYF TRBD1 TRBV18 . TRBJ2-7
TGTGCCAGCAGCTTCGGGGCGAACACTGAAGCTTTCTTT CASSFGANTEAFF . TRBV9 . TRBJ1-1
TGTGCCAGCAGTGAACCGGGACAGGGAGGCTATGGCTACACCTTC CASSEPGQGGYGYTF TRBD1 TRBV25-1 . TRBJ1-2
TGTGCCAGCAGCTTAGGGGTAGGAGAGGGGGAAGAGACCCAGTACTTC CASSLGVGEGEETQYF . TRBV7-3 medium-sized TRBJ2-5
TGTGCCAGCACGCGGGCTTTTCGGCCCCAGCATTTT CASTRAFRPQHF . TRBV28 . TRBJ1-5
TGTGCCAGCAGCGCCCCCCGACAGGGCATAAGGAAGTTCTTC CASSAPRQGIRKFF TRBD1 TRBV9 . TRBJ2-1
TGTGCCAGCAGCCCGGATTCTAGCTTCTACAATGAGCAGTTCTTC CASSPDSSFYNEQFF . TRBV6-5 once TRBJ2-1
TGCAGCGTTACGAGGGAAGCATTCCCTTTGGGTATAAACGAGCAGTACTTC CSVTREAFPLGINEQYF . TRBV29-1 . TRBJ2-7